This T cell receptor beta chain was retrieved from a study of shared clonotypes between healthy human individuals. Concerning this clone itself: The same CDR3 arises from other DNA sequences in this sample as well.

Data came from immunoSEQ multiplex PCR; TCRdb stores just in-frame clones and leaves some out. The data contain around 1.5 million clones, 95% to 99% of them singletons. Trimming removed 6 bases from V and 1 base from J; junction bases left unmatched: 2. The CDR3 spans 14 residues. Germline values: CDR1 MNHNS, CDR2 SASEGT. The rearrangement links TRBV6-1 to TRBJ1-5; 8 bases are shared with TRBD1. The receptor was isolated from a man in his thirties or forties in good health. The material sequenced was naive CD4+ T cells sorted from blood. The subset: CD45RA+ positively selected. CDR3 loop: CASRGQGSNQPQHF. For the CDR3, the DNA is TGTGCCAGCAGAGGACAGGGAAGCAATCAGCCCCAGCATTTT.